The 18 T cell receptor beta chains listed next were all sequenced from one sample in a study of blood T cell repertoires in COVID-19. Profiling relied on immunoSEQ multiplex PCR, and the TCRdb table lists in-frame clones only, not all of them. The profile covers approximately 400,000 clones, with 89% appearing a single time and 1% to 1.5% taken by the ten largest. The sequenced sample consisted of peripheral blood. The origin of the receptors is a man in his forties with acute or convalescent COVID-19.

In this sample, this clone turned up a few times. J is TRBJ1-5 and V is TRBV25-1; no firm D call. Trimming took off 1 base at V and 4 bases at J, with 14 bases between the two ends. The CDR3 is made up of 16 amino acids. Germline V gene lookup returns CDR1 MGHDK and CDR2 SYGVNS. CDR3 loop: CASSEFKGGINQPQHF. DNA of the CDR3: TGTGCCAGCAGTGAATTTAAGGGAGGGATTAATCAGCCCCAGCATTTT.

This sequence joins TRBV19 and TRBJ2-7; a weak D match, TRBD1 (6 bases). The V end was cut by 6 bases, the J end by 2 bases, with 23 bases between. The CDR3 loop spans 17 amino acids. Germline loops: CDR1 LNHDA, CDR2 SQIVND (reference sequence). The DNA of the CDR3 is TGTGCCAGTAGGACCAGCTGGACAGCTGAGAGCACCTACGAGCAGTACTTC. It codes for CASRTSWTAESTYEQYF.

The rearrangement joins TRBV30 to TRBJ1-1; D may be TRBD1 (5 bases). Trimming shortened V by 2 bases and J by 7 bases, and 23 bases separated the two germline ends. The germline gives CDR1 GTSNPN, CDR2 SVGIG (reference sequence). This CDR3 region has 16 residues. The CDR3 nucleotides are TGTGCCTGGAGTCCTACCCGTCCGGGACTAACAAATGAAGCTTTCTTT. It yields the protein CAWSPTRPGLTNEAFF.

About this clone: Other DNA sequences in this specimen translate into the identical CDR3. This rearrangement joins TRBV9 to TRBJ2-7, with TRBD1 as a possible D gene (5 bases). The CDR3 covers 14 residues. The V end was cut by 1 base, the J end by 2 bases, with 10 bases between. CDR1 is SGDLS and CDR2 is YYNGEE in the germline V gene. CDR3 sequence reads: CASSVSQGTYEQYF. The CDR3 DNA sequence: TGTGCCAGCAGCGTAAGCCAGGGCACCTACGAGCAGTACTTC.

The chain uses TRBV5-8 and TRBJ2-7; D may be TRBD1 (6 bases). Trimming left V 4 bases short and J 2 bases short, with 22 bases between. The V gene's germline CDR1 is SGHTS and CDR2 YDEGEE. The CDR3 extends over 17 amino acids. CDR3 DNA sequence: TGTGCCAGCAGCATACCGTACAGGGTCGCGCTAACCTACGAGCAGTACTTC. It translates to CASSIPYRVALTYEQYF.

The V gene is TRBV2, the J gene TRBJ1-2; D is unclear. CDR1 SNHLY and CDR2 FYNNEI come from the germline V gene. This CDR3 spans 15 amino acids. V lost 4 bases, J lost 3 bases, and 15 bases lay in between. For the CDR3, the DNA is TGTGCCAGCAGTGTACGTCCCGGTCCCCACTATGGCTACACCTTC. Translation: CASSVRPGPHYGYTF.

The CDR3 sequence is CSASGSGAGGFQETQYF. The CDR3 DNA reads as TGCAGTGCTAGTGGGTCAGGGGCGGGGGGATTCCAAGAGACCCAGTACTTC. V and J are TRBV20-1 and TRBJ2-5; TRBD2 matches at 8 bases. CDR3 length equals 17 residues. Looked up from germline, CDR1 is DFQATT and CDR2 is SNEGSKA (reference sequence). V gave up 3 bases and J gave up 1 base; unmatched junction bases: 13.

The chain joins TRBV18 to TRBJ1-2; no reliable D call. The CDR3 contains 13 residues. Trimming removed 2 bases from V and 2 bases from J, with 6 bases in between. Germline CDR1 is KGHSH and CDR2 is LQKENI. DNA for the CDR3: TGTGCCAGCTCACCAGACGGGAACTATGGCTACACCTTC. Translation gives CASSPDGNYGYTF.

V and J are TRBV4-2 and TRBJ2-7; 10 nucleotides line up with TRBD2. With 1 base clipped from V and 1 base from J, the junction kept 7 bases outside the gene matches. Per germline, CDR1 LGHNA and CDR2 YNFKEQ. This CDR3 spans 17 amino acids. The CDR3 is CASSQGVYSGRSYEQYF. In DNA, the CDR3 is TGTGCCAGCAGCCAAGGGGTCTATAGCGGGAGGTCCTACGAGCAGTACTTC.

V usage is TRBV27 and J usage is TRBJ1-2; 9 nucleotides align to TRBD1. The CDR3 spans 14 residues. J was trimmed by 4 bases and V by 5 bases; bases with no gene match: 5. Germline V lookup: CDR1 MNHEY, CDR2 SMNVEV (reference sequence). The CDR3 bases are TGTGCCAGCAGTCAAACAGGGGGCGGCTATGGCTACACCTTC. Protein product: CASSQTGGGYGYTF.

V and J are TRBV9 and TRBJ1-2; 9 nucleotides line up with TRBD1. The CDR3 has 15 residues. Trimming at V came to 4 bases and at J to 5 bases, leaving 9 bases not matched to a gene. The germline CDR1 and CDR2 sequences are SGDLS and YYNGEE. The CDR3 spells CASSPRTGAGYGYTF. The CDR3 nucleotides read TGTGCCAGCAGCCCGCGGACAGGGGCTGGGTATGGCTACACCTTC.

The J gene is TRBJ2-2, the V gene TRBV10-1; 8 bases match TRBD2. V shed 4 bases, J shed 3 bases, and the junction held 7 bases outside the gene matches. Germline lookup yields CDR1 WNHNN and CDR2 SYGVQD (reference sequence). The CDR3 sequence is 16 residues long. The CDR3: CASSVGIAGYTGELFF. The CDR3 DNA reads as TGCGCCAGCAGTGTTGGAATAGCGGGATACACCGGGGAGCTGTTTTTT.

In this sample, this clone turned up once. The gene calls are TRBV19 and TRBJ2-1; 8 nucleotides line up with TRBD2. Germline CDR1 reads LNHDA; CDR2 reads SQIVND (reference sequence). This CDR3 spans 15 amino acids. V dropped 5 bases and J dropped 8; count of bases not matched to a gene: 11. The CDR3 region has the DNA TGTGCCAGTAGTCCCAGCCGCGCGGGGGGACATGAGCAGTTCTTC. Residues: CASSPSRAGGHEQFF.

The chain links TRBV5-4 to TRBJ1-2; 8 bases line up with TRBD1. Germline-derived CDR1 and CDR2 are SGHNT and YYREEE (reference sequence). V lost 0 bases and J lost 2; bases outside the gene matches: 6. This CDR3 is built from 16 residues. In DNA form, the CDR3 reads TGTGCCAGCAGCTTGGGCTCGGGACAGGAGAACTATGGCTACACCTTC. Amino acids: CASSLGSGQENYGYTF. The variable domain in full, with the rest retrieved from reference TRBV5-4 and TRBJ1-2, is ETGVTQSPTHLIKTRGQQVTLRCSSQSGHNTVSWYQQALGQGPQFIFQYYREEENGRGNFPPRFSGLQFPNYSSELNVNALELDDSALYLCASSLGSGQENYGYTFGSGTRLTVV.

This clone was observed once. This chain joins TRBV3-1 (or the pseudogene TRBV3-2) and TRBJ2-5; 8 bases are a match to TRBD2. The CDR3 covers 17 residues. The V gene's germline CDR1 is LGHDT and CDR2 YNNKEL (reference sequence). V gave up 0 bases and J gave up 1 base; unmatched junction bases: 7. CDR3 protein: CASSQDLAGGLQETQYF. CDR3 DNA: TGTGCCAGCAGCCAAGATTTGGCGGGAGGACTCCAAGAGACCCAGTACTTC.

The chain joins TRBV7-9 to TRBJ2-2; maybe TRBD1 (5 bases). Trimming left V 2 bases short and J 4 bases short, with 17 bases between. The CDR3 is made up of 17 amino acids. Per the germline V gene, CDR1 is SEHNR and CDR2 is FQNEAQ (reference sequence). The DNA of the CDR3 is TGTGCCAGCAGCTTACCCATGGGCAGGGTCGGCACCGGGGAGCTGTTTTTT. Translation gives CASSLPMGRVGTGELFF.

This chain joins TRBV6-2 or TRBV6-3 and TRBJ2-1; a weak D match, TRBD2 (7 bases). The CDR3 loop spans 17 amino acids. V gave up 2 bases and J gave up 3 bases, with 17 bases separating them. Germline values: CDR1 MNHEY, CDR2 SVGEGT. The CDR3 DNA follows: TGTGCCAGCAGTTACACTTGGAGGGGGGGCCACTACAATGAGCAGTTCTTC. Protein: CASSYTWRGGHYNEQFF.

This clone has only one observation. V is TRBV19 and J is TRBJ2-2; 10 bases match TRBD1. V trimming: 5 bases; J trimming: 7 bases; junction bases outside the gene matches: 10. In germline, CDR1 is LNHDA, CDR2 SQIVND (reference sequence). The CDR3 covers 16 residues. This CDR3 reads CASSYAGTGDNGELFF. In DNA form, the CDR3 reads TGTGCCAGTAGTTACGCCGGGACAGGGGATAACGGGGAGCTGTTTTTT.